A selection of T cell receptor beta chains follows, all from one sample in a study of beta chain features in type 1 diabetes. Clones were read by immunoSEQ multiplex PCR, and TCRdb kept only the in-frame ones, dropping some. The sample consists of about 140,000 clones, about 7.1% of them appearing once. Sample: central memory CD4+ T cells from blood. These receptor sequences come from a woman aged 25 to 45 in good health. Both conserved end residues are part of each CDR3. The D gene is left open where the match is weak. Expanded clones are given a class, and other clones once, few, many or no size at all.

>many|TRBV18|TRBJ2-1|TRBD2
TGTGCCAGCTCACCAGAGCCTAGCGGTTACAATGAGCAGTTCTTC
CASSPEPSGYNEQFF
>few|TRBV29-1|TRBJ1-1|TRBD1
TGCAGCGTTGGGGGGCCGGCAGGGGGCGAGACTGAAGCTTTCTTT
CSVGGPAGGETEAFF
>few|TRBV7-9|TRBJ1-3|-
TGTGCCACCTCTCAGGGGTCGAGAGGAAACACCATATATTTT
CATSQGSRGNTIYF
>many|TRBV5-4|TRBJ2-5|-
TGTGCCAGCAGCTCTCAGGGAAGTTCAGAGACCCAGTACTTC
CASSSQGSSETQYF
>few|TRBV19|TRBJ2-7|TRBD2
TGTGCCAGTAGTCCCCAAAGCGGGGGTTCCTACGAGCAGTACTTC
CASSPQSGGSYEQYF
>-|TRBV6-6|TRBJ1-3|-
TGTGCCAGCTCCTTCCTCTCTGGAAACACCATATATTTT
CASSFLSGNTIYF
>-|TRBV18|TRBJ2-1|TRBD1
TGTGCCAGCTCACCAGGGACAGGTAGAATAGGTGAGCAGTTCTTC
CASSPGTGRIGEQFF
>few|TRBV18|TRBJ1-4|-
TGTGCCAGCTCACCCCGTTCGGGGGAAGCGGAAAAACTGTTTTTT
CASSPRSGEAEKLFF
>-|TRBV11-3|TRBJ2-1|-
TGTGCCAGCAGCCAAAATAGCGGCAATGAGCAGTTCTTC
CASSQNSGNEQFF
>few|TRBV6-1|TRBJ1-1|-
TGTGCCAGCAGTGGCCAGCCAGGAGGCACTGAAGCTTTCTTT
CASSGQPGGTEAFF
>many|TRBV7-9|TRBJ2-5|-
TGTGCCAGCAGCGCCCTCTCTACGGTAGAGACCCAGTACTTC
CASSALSTVETQYF
>-|TRBV2|TRBJ1-2|TRBD1
TGTGCCAGCAGTGTTCAGGGGGCTGACTATGGCTACACCTTC
CASSVQGADYGYTF
>many|TRBV28|TRBJ1-1|-
TGTGCCAGCAGCACGACAACGATGAACACTGAAGCTTTCTTT
CASSTTTMNTEAFF
>-|TRBV7-3|TRBJ2-1|-
TGTGCCAGCAGCTTACGGGGAGGCGATGAGCAGTTCTTC
CASSLRGGDEQFF
>-|TRBV18|TRBJ2-7|TRBD2
TGTGCCAGCTCACAAACTAGCGGTGCCTACGAGCAGTACTTC
CASSQTSGAYEQYF
>-|TRBV7-9|TRBJ1-2|TRBD1
TGTGCCAGCAGCCACCGGGACAGGGATGGCTACACCTTC
CASSHRDRDGYTF
>few|TRBV7-2|TRBJ2-1|TRBD1
TGTGCCAGCAGCTTAGGACAGGGGACCTACAATGAGCAGTTCTTC
CASSLGQGTYNEQFF
>-|TRBV4-2|TRBJ1-4|TRBD1
TGTGCCAGCAGCCGACAGGGGGTTGCAACTAATGAAAAACTGTTTTTT
CASSRQGVATNEKLFF
>-|TRBV15|TRBJ2-6|TRBD1
TGTGCCACCAGCAGAGATGTAGGGGGCATCTCTGGGGCCAACGTCCTGACTTTC
CATSRDVGGISGANVLTF
>-|TRBV5-1|TRBJ2-1|-
TGCGCCAGCAGCTTGGACGGTAGGTTGGGACTCCGCTCCTACAATGAGCAGTTCTTC
CASSLDGRLGLRSYNEQFF
>-|TRBV11-1|TRBJ2-7|-
TGTGCCAGCAGATCCACCTCGGGAGCGGGCTACGAGCAGTACTTC
CASRSTSGAGYEQYF
>few|TRBV10-2|TRBJ2-2|-
TGCGCCAGCAGGGCGGGGAACACCGGGGAGCTGTTTTTT
CASRAGNTGELFF
>-|TRBV4-2|TRBJ1-5|-
TGTGCCAGCAGCCAAGAATACACCAGCAATCAGCCCCAGCATTTT
CASSQEYTSNQPQHF
>few|TRBV13|TRBJ1-1|-
TGTGCCAGCAGCTCGGGCTTGGACAGGAACACTGAAGCTTTCTTT
CASSSGLDRNTEAFF
>-|TRBV7-2|TRBJ2-7|-
TGTGCCAGCAGCTTAGGGCAGGTTGCCACCGAGCAGTACTTC
CASSLGQVATEQYF
>few|TRBV7-9|TRBJ2-1|TRBD2
TGTGCCAGCAGCTTGCCGGGACTAGTGCTGTTCTTC
CASSLPGLVLFF
>few|TRBV6-5|TRBJ2-1|TRBD2
TGTGCCAGCAGTCGTAGCGGGAGCTACAATGAGCAGTTCTTC
CASSRSGSYNEQFF
>-|TRBV10-3|TRBJ1-1|-
TGTGCCATCAGTGAGTCGCAGGGGATGAACACTGAAGCTTTCTTT
CAISESQGMNTEAFF